The sequence of this TCR beta chain was determined in a study of T cell responses to AZD1222 COVID-19 vaccine. Here immunoSEQ multiplex PCR was the method, and the copy in TCRdb shows in-frame clones only, minus some. The sample lists 110,000 to 150,000 clones, 70% to 90% occurring once. Findings of the study overall: Recipients of two AZD1222 doses showed rising Spike-specific TCR breadth and depth.

Germline V gene sequence: CDR1 LNHDA, CDR2 SQIVND (reference sequence). V was clipped by 5 bases and J by 7 bases, with 14 bases between them. The CDR3 runs 14 residues. Regarding this clone: Its cognate antigen is unknown.

This sequence originates from an adult in good health. The input for sequencing was peripheral blood, taken on day 0 of AZD1222 vaccination. The chain has TRBV19 and TRBJ1-4; a possible D gene is TRBD1 (6 bases). The CDR3 coding sequence is TGTGCCAGTAGTCTCCACAGGGAGGGTGAAAAACTGTTTTTT. It encodes CASSLHREGEKLFF.